This TCR beta chain was captured by sequencing in a study of blood T cell repertoires in COVID-19. Overall study: Sources were T cells, B-cell-depleted T cells, or PBMCs; the material itself was cDNA or gDNA.

The CDR3 is 15 residues long. TCRdb's copy holds only in-frame clones and misses some; the assay was immunoSEQ multiplex PCR. The sample includes roughly 190,000 clones, around 76% seen only once; the top ten take around a sixth. This clone was detected only a few times. The sequence derives from a woman in her fifties or sixties with acute COVID-19. The sequenced sample was PBMCs or T cells enriched from blood (not recorded which). V usage is TRBV21-1 and J usage is TRBJ1-3; TRBD1 is the table's D call, not checked against the DNA. TRBV21-1 is reported as a pseudogene. The CDR3 loop reads CASSIPGAPGNTIYF. CDR3 nucleotide sequence: TGTGCCAGCAGCATCCCAGGGGCGCCGGGAAACACCATATATTTT.